This entry lists 5 T cell receptor beta chains sequenced from one sample in a study of beta chain features in type 1 diabetes. General study results and limits: All four CD4+ subsets of Type 1 diabetes patients contained TCRB CDR3s that were moderately but significantly shorter.

Since all of the isolated RNA was reverse transcribed, expressed TCRB transcripts were what got sequenced. Data came from immunoSEQ multiplex PCR; TCRdb stores just in-frame clones and leaves some out. Here the sample spans about 700,000 clones, roughly 12% being singletons. No cognate antigen is known for these TCRs. The sample consisted of naive CD4+ T cells from blood. The origin of the receptors is a man between 18 and 35 years old with type 1 diabetes.

A few counts support this clone. The V and J genes are TRBV5-4 and TRBJ1-1, with a possible D match to TRBD1 (6 bases). CDR1 SGHNT and CDR2 YYREEE come from the germline V gene (reference sequence). The CDR3 has 14 amino acids. V lost 5 bases and J 1 base, leaving 12 bases between the germline ends. CDR3 coding DNA: TGTGCCAGCAGGTCTGACAGGACGAACACTGAAGCTTTCTTT. Translated, it gives CASRSDRTNTEAFF. The whole variable domain, remainder taken from reference TRBV5-4 and TRBJ1-1, is ETGVTQSPTHLIKTRGQQVTLRCSSQSGHNTVSWYQQALGQGPQFIFQYYREEENGRGNFPPRFSGLQFPNYSSELNVNALELDDSALYLCASRSDRTNTEAFFGQGTRLTVV.

This clone has only a few counts. This chain connects TRBV9 to TRBJ1-1; 7 nucleotides line up with TRBD1. With 3 bases clipped from V and 3 bases from J, the junction kept 2 bases outside the gene matches. CDR3 length equals 13 residues. CDR1 and CDR2 (germline): SGDLS, YYNGEE. The CDR3 spells CASSGGTDTEAFF. DNA of the CDR3: TGTGCCAGCAGCGGCGGGACAGACACTGAAGCTTTCTTT.

A few counts support this clone. The genes are TRBV7-6 and TRBJ2-7, with 11 positions matching TRBD2. This CDR3 comprises 15 residues. The trim removed 5 bases at V and 2 bases at J, leaving 5 bases unmatched. Germline assignment: CDR1 SGHVS and CDR2 FNYEAQ. CDR3 coding DNA: TGTGCCAGCAGCCTTAGCGGGGGGGACACCTACGAGCAGTACTTC. Its translation is CASSLSGGDTYEQYF.

The rearrangement joins TRBV6-5 to TRBJ2-7; 9 bases fit TRBD1. The germline V gene encodes CDR1 MNHEY and CDR2 SVGAGI. CDR3 size: 15 residues. With 4 bases clipped from V and 4 bases from J, the junction kept 8 bases outside the gene matches. The CDR3 DNA follows: TGTGCCAGCAGTTTCTCCGGGACAGGGAGATACGAGCAGTACTTC. Translation gives CASSFSGTGRYEQYF.

This rearrangement joins TRBV30 to TRBJ2-7; no clear D. The CDR3 consists of 14 residues. Trimming cost V 4 bases and J 3 bases, with 16 bases left between them. Germline V gene data show CDR1 as GTSNPN and CDR2 as SVGIG (reference sequence). The CDR3: CAWKSVGKYYEQYF. The CDR3, as DNA: TGTGCCTGGAAATCCGTGGGGAAGTACTACGAGCAGTACTTC.